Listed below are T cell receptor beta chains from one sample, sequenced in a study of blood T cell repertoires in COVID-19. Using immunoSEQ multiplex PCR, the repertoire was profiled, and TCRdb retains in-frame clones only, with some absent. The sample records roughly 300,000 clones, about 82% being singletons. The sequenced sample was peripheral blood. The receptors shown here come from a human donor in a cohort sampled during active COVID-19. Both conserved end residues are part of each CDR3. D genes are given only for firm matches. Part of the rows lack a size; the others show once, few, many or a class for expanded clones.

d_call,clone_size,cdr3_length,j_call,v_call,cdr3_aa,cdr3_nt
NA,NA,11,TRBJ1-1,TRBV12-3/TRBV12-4,CASGESTEAFF,TGTGCCAGCGGGGAGTCCACTGAAGCTTTCTTT
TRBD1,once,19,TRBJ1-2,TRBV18,CASSPLVPGQGTPNYGYTF,TGTGCCAGCTCACCACTAGTGCCGGGACAGGGGACTCCTAACTATGGCTACACCTTC
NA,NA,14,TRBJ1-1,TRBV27,CASTARGKNSEAFF,TGTGCCAGCACCGCTAGGGGAAAAAACTCTGAAGCTTTCTTT
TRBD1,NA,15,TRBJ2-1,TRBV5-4,CASSLDRGHHNEQFF,TGTGCCAGCAGCTTGGACAGGGGGCACCACAATGAGCAGTTCTTC
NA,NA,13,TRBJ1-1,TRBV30,CAWGFGVGSEAFF,TGTGCCTGGGGGTTCGGAGTTGGGTCTGAAGCTTTCTTT
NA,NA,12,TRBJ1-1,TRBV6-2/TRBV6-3,CASSLTNTEAFF,TGTGCCAGCAGTCTTACTAACACTGAAGCTTTCTTT
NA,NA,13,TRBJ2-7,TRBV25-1,CASSAGVVYEQYF,TGTGCCAGCAGTGCAGGGGTTGTATACGAGCAGTACTTC
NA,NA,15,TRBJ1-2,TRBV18,CASSPVTALPYGYTF,TGTGCCAGCTCACCGGTGACAGCCTTACCCTATGGCTACACCTTC
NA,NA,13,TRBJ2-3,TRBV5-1,CASSLRTEDTQYF,TGCGCCAGCAGCCTCCGGACAGAAGATACGCAGTATTTT
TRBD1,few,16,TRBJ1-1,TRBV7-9,CASSLGTGGSNTEAFF,TGTGCCAGCAGCTTGGGGACAGGGGGCTCTAACACTGAAGCTTTCTTT
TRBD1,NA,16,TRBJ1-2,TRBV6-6,CASSRKTQGVMHGYTF,TGTGCCAGCAGTCGAAAGACACAGGGGGTGATGCATGGCTACACCTTC
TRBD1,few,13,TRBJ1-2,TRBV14,CASSLGTGDGYTF,TGTGCCAGCAGCCTGGGGACAGGGGATGGCTACACCTTC
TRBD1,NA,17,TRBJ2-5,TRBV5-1,CASSGWGQGTTQETQYF,TGCGCCAGCAGCGGGTGGGGACAGGGGACCACCCAAGAGACCCAGTACTTC
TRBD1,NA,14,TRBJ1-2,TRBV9,CASSYTDRGYGYTF,TGTGCCAGCAGCTATACGGACAGGGGCTATGGCTACACCTTC
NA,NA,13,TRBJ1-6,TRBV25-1,CASTDSSSSPLHF,TGTGCCAGCACGGACAGTTCGAGTTCACCCCTCCACTTT
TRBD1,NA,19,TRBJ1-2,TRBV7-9,CASSLRAGTGGAHSYGYTF,TGTGCCAGCAGCTTAAGAGCCGGGACAGGGGGCGCCCATAGCTATGGCTACACCTTC
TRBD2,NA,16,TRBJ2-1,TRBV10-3,CAISESAVSSGREQFF,TGTGCCATCAGTGAGAGTGCGGTCAGCAGCGGGAGGGAGCAGTTCTTC
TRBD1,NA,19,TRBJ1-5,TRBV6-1,CASSEADTGQRHSNQPQHF,TGTGCCAGCAGTGAAGCGGATACGGGACAGAGACATAGCAATCAGCCCCAGCATTTT
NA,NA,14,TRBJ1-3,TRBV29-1,CSVVVPEAGNTIYF,TGCAGCGTTGTAGTCCCTGAGGCTGGAAACACCATATATTTT
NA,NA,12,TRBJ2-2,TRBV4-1,CASSQAIGELFF,TGCGCCAGCAGCCAAGCCATCGGGGAGCTGTTTTTT
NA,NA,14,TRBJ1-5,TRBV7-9,CASSSQGRNQPQHF,TGTGCCAGCAGCTCACAGGGTCGAAATCAGCCCCAGCATTTT
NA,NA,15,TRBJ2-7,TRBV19,CASSGARTNSYEQYF,TGTGCCAGTAGTGGGGCCCGGACCAACTCCTACGAGCAGTACTTC
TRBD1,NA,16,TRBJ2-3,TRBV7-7,CASSPRQGFPTDTQYF,TGTGCCAGCAGCCCTCGACAGGGTTTCCCCACAGATACGCAGTATTTT
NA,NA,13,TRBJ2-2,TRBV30,CAWSFGHPGELFF,TGTGCCTGGAGTTTTGGCCATCCCGGGGAGCTGTTTTTT
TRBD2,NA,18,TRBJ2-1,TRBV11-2,CASSLEPLLAGLDNEQFF,TGTGCCAGCAGCTTAGAACCCCTGCTAGCGGGGTTGGACAATGAGCAGTTCTTC
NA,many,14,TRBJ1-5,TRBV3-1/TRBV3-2,CASSFGNSNQPQHF,TGTGCCAGCAGTTTCGGGAACAGCAATCAGCCCCAGCATTTT
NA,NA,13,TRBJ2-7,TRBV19,CASSMMATDEQYF,TGTGCCAGTAGTATGATGGCAACCGACGAGCAGTACTTC
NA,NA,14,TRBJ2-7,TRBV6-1,CASSEGPGQYEQYF,TGTGCCAGCAGTGAAGGACCAGGACAGTACGAGCAGTACTTC
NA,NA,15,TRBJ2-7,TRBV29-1,CSVETGRTAIYEQYF,TGCAGCGTTGAAACTGGAAGGACAGCCATCTACGAGCAGTACTTC
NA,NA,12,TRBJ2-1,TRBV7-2,CASSRGYNEQFF,TGTGCCAGCTCTAGGGGGTACAATGAGCAGTTCTTC
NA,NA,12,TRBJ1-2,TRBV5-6,CASSVQGYGYTF,TGTGCCAGCAGCGTACAGGGCTATGGCTACACCTTC
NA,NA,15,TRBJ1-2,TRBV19,CASSTLGQGPRGYTF,TGTGCCAGTAGTACCCTGGGGCAGGGTCCACGTGGCTACACCTTC
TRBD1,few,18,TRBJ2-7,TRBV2,CASKLDLQGQGKSYEQYF,TGTGCCAGCAAACTAGACCTACAAGGACAGGGGAAGTCCTACGAGCAGTACTTC
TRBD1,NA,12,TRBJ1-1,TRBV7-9,CASSSGQVGAFF,TGTGCCAGCAGCTCAGGACAGGTTGGAGCTTTCTTT
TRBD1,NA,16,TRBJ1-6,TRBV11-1,CASSLRSTGAGSPLHF,TGTGCCAGCAGCTTACGGTCGACAGGGGCAGGCTCACCCCTCCACTTT
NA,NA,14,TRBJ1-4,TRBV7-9,CASSQGQRNEKLFF,TGTGCCAGCAGCCAGGGACAACGCAATGAAAAACTGTTTTTT
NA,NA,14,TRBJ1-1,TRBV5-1,CASSEEGMNTEAFF,TGCGCCAGCAGTGAGGAAGGAATGAACACTGAAGCTTTCTTT
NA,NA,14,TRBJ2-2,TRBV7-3,CASSIQGSAGELFF,TGTGCCAGCAGCATACAGGGATCGGCCGGGGAGCTGTTTTTT
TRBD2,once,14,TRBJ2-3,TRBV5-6,CASSSGLAGGLRFF,TGTGCCAGCAGCTCCGGACTAGCGGGGGGGCTCCGATTTTTT
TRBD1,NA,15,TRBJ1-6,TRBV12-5,CASGPAQGNNSPLHF,TGTGCTAGTGGACCTGCACAGGGGAATAATTCACCCCTCCACTTT
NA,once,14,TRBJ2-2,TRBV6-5,CASSPGSETGELFF,TGTGCCAGCAGCCCCGGGTCCGAAACCGGGGAGCTGTTTTTT
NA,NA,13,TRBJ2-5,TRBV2,CASSVSSQETQYF,TGTGCCAGCAGTGTTAGTAGCCAAGAGACCCAGTACTTC
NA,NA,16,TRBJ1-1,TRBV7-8,CASSLSNRVRSTEAFF,TGTGCCAGCAGCTTAAGTAACAGGGTGCGGAGCACTGAAGCTTTCTTT
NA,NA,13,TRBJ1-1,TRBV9,CASSVFMNTEAFF,TGTGCCAGCAGCGTGTTCATGAACACTGAAGCTTTCTTT
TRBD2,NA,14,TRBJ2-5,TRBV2,CATLSSGGTETQYF,TGTGCCACCCTATCGTCGGGGGGGACCGAGACCCAGTACTTC
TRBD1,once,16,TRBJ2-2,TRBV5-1,CASSLGTGGYAGELFF,TGCGCCAGCAGCTTGGGGACAGGGGGTTACGCCGGGGAGCTGTTTTTT
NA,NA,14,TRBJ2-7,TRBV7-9,CASSLAGQPYEQYF,TGTGCCAGCAGCTTAGCTGGACAGCCCTACGAGCAGTACTTC
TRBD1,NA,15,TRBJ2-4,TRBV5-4,CASSLAGTEGHIQYF,TGTGCCAGCAGCTTGGCCGGGACAGAAGGGCACATTCAGTACTTC
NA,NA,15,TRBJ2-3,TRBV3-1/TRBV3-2,CASSQGAWGLYTQYF,TGTGCCAGCAGCCAAGGAGCTTGGGGGCTTTATACGCAGTATTTT
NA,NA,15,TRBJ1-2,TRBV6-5,CASSKLLAANYGYTF,TGTGCCAGCAGTAAGTTACTCGCGGCAAACTATGGCTACACCTTC